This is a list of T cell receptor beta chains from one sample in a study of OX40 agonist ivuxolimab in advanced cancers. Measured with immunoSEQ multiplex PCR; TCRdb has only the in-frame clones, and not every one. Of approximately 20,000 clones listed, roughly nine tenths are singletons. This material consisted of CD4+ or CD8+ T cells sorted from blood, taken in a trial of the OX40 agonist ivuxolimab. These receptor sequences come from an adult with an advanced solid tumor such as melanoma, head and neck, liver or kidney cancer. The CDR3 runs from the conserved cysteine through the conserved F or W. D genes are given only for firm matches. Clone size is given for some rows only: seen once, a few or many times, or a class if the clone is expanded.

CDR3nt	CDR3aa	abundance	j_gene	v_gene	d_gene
TGTGCCATCAGACCGGGACTAGCGGCAGATACGCAGTATTTT	CAIRPGLAADTQYF	once	TRBJ2-3	TRBV10-3	TRBD2
TGTGCCAGCAGACAGACAGGGGCTGGAAACACCATATATTTT	CASRQTGAGNTIYF	-	TRBJ1-3	TRBV27	TRBD1
TGTGCCAGCAGCCGTATAGGGAATGAGCAGTTCTTC	CASSRIGNEQFF	-	TRBJ2-1	TRBV14	-
TGCGCCAGCAGCCCCCAGGGGGGTCAAGAGACCCAGTACTTC	CASSPQGGQETQYF	-	TRBJ2-5	TRBV5-1	-
TGTGCCAGCAGCCCATCCGGGGCCCCCTACACCTTC	CASSPSGAPYTF	-	TRBJ1-2	TRBV9	-
TGTGCCAGCAGCGTATATAGCGGCACAGATACGCAGTATTTT	CASSVYSGTDTQYF	-	TRBJ2-3	TRBV7-8	-
TGCGCCAGCAGCTGGGACCCGGGCAGCCAGCCCCAGCATTTT	CASSWDPGSQPQHF	-	TRBJ1-5	TRBV5-1	-
TGTGCCAGCAGCGGACAGGCGGTCAATCAGCCCCAGCATTTT	CASSGQAVNQPQHF	-	TRBJ1-5	TRBV6-6	TRBD1
TGTGCCAGCAGCCTACTAGCGGGGGGCCTCCTCTACGAGCAGTACTTC	CASSLLAGGLLYEQYF	-	TRBJ2-7	TRBV5-6	TRBD2
TGTGCCAGCTCACCACGGAGTCCCACTGGCACCGAGAACACCGGGGAGCTGTTTTTT	CASSPRSPTGTENTGELFF	-	TRBJ2-2	TRBV18	-
TGTGCCAGTAGTTTACTAGCGGGGACGACCTACGAGCAGTACTTC	CASSLLAGTTYEQYF	-	TRBJ2-7	TRBV19	TRBD2
TGCGCCAGCAGCGTTGCTGGGGGGGGACAGGGCATGTACGAGCAGTACTTC	CASSVAGGGQGMYEQYF	-	TRBJ2-7	TRBV5-1	TRBD1
TGTGCCAGCAACCAAAGACCCCCTTTTTTCACCCAGTACTTC	CASNQRPPFFTQYF	-	TRBJ2-5	TRBV7-2	-
TGTGCCAGCAGTCAACAGAGGGTTACCGGGGAGCTGTTTTTT	CASSQQRVTGELFF	-	TRBJ2-2	TRBV6-5	-
TGTGCCAGCTCACCGGGGGTGAGGGAGACCCAGTACTTC	CASSPGVRETQYF	-	TRBJ2-5	TRBV18	-
TGTGCCAGCAGCTTAATTGGTAGCGGGGTCGCAGATACGCAGTATTTT	CASSLIGSGVADTQYF	-	TRBJ2-3	TRBV7-3	TRBD2
TGTGCCAGCAGTCCCACTTTCAGCGGGGGGGCCCGCGATACGCAGTATTTT	CASSPTFSGGARDTQYF	-	TRBJ2-3	TRBV9	TRBD2
TGTGCCAGCAGCCCTGGACTAGTCGACGAGCAGTACTTC	CASSPGLVDEQYF	-	TRBJ2-7	TRBV7-2	TRBD2
TGCGCCAGCAGCGCCTCGGTGGCAGGGGGCTGGGTCCCGACCACTCTCTCTGGAAACACCATATATTTT	CASSASVAGGWVPTTLSGNTIYF	-	TRBJ1-3	TRBV10-1	TRBD1
TGCGCCAGCAGCCCGAGGACAGGTACTGAAGCTTTCTTT	CASSPRTGTEAFF	-	TRBJ1-1	TRBV5-1	TRBD1
TGTGCCAGCAGCCCCCCAAATTTAGGTACTGAAGCTTTCTTT	CASSPPNLGTEAFF	-	TRBJ1-1	TRBV5-6	-
TGTGCCAGCAACTCCGGGGGGACCCAAGAGACCCAGTACTTC	CASNSGGTQETQYF	-	TRBJ2-5	TRBV5-4	TRBD2
TGTGCCAGCAGCTCGCCCCGACTAGCGGGTTACGAGCAGTACTTC	CASSSPRLAGYEQYF	-	TRBJ2-7	TRBV5-5	TRBD2
TGCGCCAGCAGCCAATTTGTCCCCAACACTGAAGCTTTCTTT	CASSQFVPNTEAFF	-	TRBJ1-1	TRBV4-1	-
TGTGCCAGCAGCACATATCAGATAGGGGCCTACGAGCAGTACTTC	CASSTYQIGAYEQYF	-	TRBJ2-7	TRBV7-9	-
TGTGCCAGCAGCGTAGCGGCAGGGGAGAACACTGAAGCTTTCTTT	CASSVAAGENTEAFF	-	TRBJ1-1	TRBV9	-
TGTGCCAGCAGCGCGCGGGACAGCTCAAGGGGGACACCCCTCCACTTT	CASSARDSSRGTPLHF	-	TRBJ1-6	TRBV21-1	-
TGTGCCAGCAGCTCCGGGACAGGCACCCTCTACGAGCAGTACTTC	CASSSGTGTLYEQYF	-	TRBJ2-7	TRBV5-4	TRBD1
TGCAGCGCCGATACAGGGCACTATGGCTACACCTTC	CSADTGHYGYTF	once	TRBJ1-2	TRBV29-1	-
TGCGCCAGCAGCCATTTGGACTTCGGGCGGGGGCTTGGAGAAAAACTGTTTTTT	CASSHLDFGRGLGEKLFF	once	TRBJ1-4	TRBV4-1	-
TGTGCCAGCAGCCCTGTGGGGGATGGTGAAAAACTGTTTTTT	CASSPVGDGEKLFF	few	TRBJ1-4	TRBV7-2	-
TGCGCCAGCAGAGAGGACGGCTACAATGAGCAGTTCTTC	CASREDGYNEQFF	-	TRBJ2-1	TRBV5-1	-
TGTGCCAGCAGTGCCCGGACAGCCGAAGCTTTCTTT	CASSARTAEAFF	-	TRBJ1-1	TRBV6-1	-
TGTGCCAGCAGTTTATATCCCACACCACCCCTCCACTTT	CASSLYPTPPLHF	-	TRBJ1-6	TRBV27	-